This TCR beta chain is drawn from a study of memory CD4+ T cells and cytomegalovirus serostatus. About the research overall: This sample comes from healthy Belgian adults, fewer than ten CMV seropositive, approximately 22 seronegative. Whole-study findings and limits: Of under 200 reported CMV TCRbeta sequences, under 70 were found in memory CD4+ repertoires.

Single viable CD3+CD4+CD8-CD45RO+ cells were sorted as the memory CD4+ T cells. Per the authors' pipeline: Out-of-frame sequences were removed, leaving some 2 million distinct TCRbeta sequences. Assay used: immunoSEQ multiplex PCR; TCRdb lists only in-frame clones, some missing. V and J calls and clone size are copied from that table; D and trimming were computed from the DNA. The data hold under 35,000 clones, with under 80% observed a single time. CDR1 and CDR2 from the germline V gene are MNHNS and SASEGT. After removal of 2 bases from V and 0 bases from J, the junction contained 15 bases not matched to a gene. The CDR3 has 21 residues. A remark on this clone: Its antigen is as yet unknown.

The V gene is TRBV6-1, the J gene TRBJ2-7, with 14 bases matching TRBD2. The sequenced sample consisted of memory CD4+ T cells from blood. The clonotype was recovered from an adult in good health and CMV-seronegative. Some clones in this sample may be carry-over from other donors' samples. CDR3 coding DNA: TGTGCCAGCAGTGAACCGCGGACTAGCGGGGGGACCAATGGCATCTCCTACGAGCAGTACTTC. Translating gives CASSEPRTSGGTNGISYEQYF.